The 18 T cell receptor beta chains below were found in one sample sequenced in a study of identical twins. TCRdb fed the 5' RACE reads into MiXCR, producing one record per CDR3 protein. The data contain some 240,000 distinct CDR3 sequences, about 9% of them singletons. The data were also submitted as part of a second study, on yellow fever vaccine responses in identical twins.

Sequencing was done on a sample of CD8+ T cells sorted from blood. All receptors derive from a woman younger than 30 in good health.

This clonotype was seen a handful of times. This chain uses TRBV20-1 with TRBJ2-2, with D possibly matching TRBD2 (6 bases). The CDR3 contains 16 residues. V dropped 6 bases and J dropped 3 bases, with 20 bases sitting between them. Germline loops: CDR1 DFQATT, CDR2 SNEGSKA (reference sequence). CDR3 residues: CSALGRGGTDTGELFF. The DNA of the CDR3 is TGCAGTGCCCTCGGAAGGGGCGGGACGGACACCGGGGAGCTGTTTTTT.

This clonotype has just a few counts. Here the CDR3 reads CASSIGEAFF. For the CDR3, the DNA is TGTGCCAGCTCGATAGGGGAAGCTTTCTTT. V usage is TRBV2 and J usage is TRBJ1-1; no definite D call. Germline V gene sequence: CDR1 SNHLY, CDR2 FYNNEI. The CDR3 contains 10 residues. V dropped 8 bases and J dropped 8 bases, with 9 bases sitting between them.

The gene calls are TRBV20-1 and TRBJ1-1; D remains unclear. The V gene lost 2 bases and the J gene lost 4 bases, with 5 bases spanning the gap. Per germline, CDR1 DFQATT and CDR2 SNEGSKA (reference sequence). This CDR3 has 11 residues. The CDR3 bases are TGCAGTGCTAGAAGGTCCACTGAAGCTTTCTTT. Protein product: CSARRSTEAFF.

This clonotype was observed a handful of times. The V call is TRBV24-1, the J call TRBJ2-1; D unresolved. Trimming shortened V by 5 bases and J by 2 bases, and 3 bases separated the two germline ends. There are 12 residues in the CDR3. Germline assignment: CDR1 KGHDR and CDR2 SFDVKD. DNA for the CDR3: TGTGCCACCAGTGGACCCTACAATGAGCAGTTCTTC. Its translation is CATSGPYNEQFF.

There are a few counts of this clonotype. The chain uses TRBV6-5 and TRBJ1-1; D is undetermined. The CDR3 extends over 12 amino acids. Germline lookup yields CDR1 MNHEY and CDR2 SVGAGI. Trimming took off 9 bases at V and 1 base at J, with 9 bases between the two ends. The CDR3 nucleotides are TGTGCCAGTCATCCAGGGAACACTGAAGCTTTCTTT. The encoded protein is CASHPGNTEAFF.

The rearrangement joins TRBV11-2 to TRBJ2-7; D not resolved. Trimming removed 0 bases from V and 2 bases from J, with 20 bases in between. Germline CDR1 and CDR2: SGHAT and FQNNGV. The CDR3 has 18 residues. The CDR3 DNA reads TGTGCCAGCAGCTTAGATGGGGTGCTGCCTAGGGATCCCTACGAGCAGTACTTC. Protein product: CASSLDGVLPRDPYEQYF.

This clonotype has at least ten counts. The genes are TRBV7-9 and TRBJ1-1, with D uncertain. Germline CDR1 reads SEHNR; CDR2 reads FQNEAQ (reference sequence). Trimming shortened V by 1 base and J by 7 bases, and 10 bases separated the two germline ends. This CDR3 is 13 amino acids long. CDR3 amino acids: CASSLGVQREAFF. In DNA form, the CDR3 reads TGTGCCAGCAGCTTAGGGGTCCAGCGTGAAGCTTTCTTT.

About this clonotype: This clone may be a read error of a much larger clone one base away. This chain joins TRBV6-2 or TRBV6-3 and TRBJ2-5; the D is unclear. The CDR3 runs 14 residues. Germline V CDR1 and CDR2: MNHEY, SVGEGT. CDR3 nucleotide sequence: TGTGCCAGCGGTTACCCAATTGAAGGAGAGACCCAGTACTTC. Translated: CASGYPIEGETQYF.

This clonotype was detected many times. This sequence joins TRBV29-1 and TRBJ2-1, with 14 bases fitting TRBD2. The CDR3 extends over 14 amino acids. The germline V gene encodes CDR1 SQVTM and CDR2 ANQGSEA. The V segment lost 6 bases and the J segment 8 bases; nucleotides outside the gene matches: 6. The CDR3 is CSVTGTSGSYEQFF. The CDR3 bases are TGCAGCGTGACCGGGACTAGCGGGAGTTATGAGCAGTTCTTC.

This clonotype has more than one count but fewer than ten. The chain carries TRBV29-1 and TRBJ1-4; D may be TRBD1 (5 bases). The CDR3 spans 14 residues. The germline V gene has CDR1 SQVTM and CDR2 ANQGSEA. Trimming shortened V by 7 bases and J by 2 bases, and 14 bases separated the two germline ends. CDR3 nucleotide sequence: TGCAGCGCTCAGGGAGGGCCTACTAATGAAAAACTGTTTTTT. Translation gives CSAQGGPTNEKLFF.

Ten or more counts support this clonotype. The gene calls are TRBV7-9 and TRBJ2-5, with 11 nucleotides matching TRBD2. The CDR3 loop spans 16 amino acids. Trimming removed 5 bases from V and 1 base from J; junction bases left unmatched: 6. From germline, CDR1 is SEHNR and CDR2 FQNEAQ (reference sequence). The CDR3 region has the DNA TGTGCCAGCAGCCCTAAGACTAGCGGGGCCCAAGAGACCCAGTACTTC. Amino acid sequence: CASSPKTSGAQETQYF.

This clonotype was detected only a few times. The chain links TRBV7-9 to TRBJ2-1, with 7 bases that match TRBD1. Germline V gene data show CDR1 as SEHNR and CDR2 as FQNEAQ (reference sequence). V lost 3 bases, J lost 3 bases, and 11 bases stayed unmatched. The CDR3 sequence is 17 residues long. This chain's CDR3 is CASSFAWGQPNYNEQFF. DNA of the CDR3: TGTGCCAGCAGCTTTGCATGGGGACAGCCCAACTACAATGAGCAGTTCTTC.

This clonotype was counted a few times. The rearrangement joins TRBV27 to TRBJ2-7; tentatively, D is TRBD1 (5 bases). Per germline, CDR1 MNHEY and CDR2 SMNVEV (reference sequence). This CDR3 is 12 amino acids long. V lost 7 bases and J lost 2, with 9 bases in between. The DNA of the CDR3 is TGTGCCAGCAAGGGCAGGGCCTACGAGCAGTACTTC. This gives the protein CASKGRAYEQYF.

The genes are TRBV28 and TRBJ2-1; D might be TRBD1 (5 bases). From germline, CDR1 is MDHEN and CDR2 SYDVKM. The CDR3 has 15 residues. With 3 bases removed from V and 7 bases from J, the gap between germline ends came to 16 bases. The CDR3 bases are TGTGCCAGCAGTTTTTGGCAGGGTGGGTCAAATGAGCAGTTCTTC. Translation gives CASSFWQGGSNEQFF.

This clonotype showed up many times. The CDR3 protein is CASSLVLAGWETQYF. The CDR3 DNA follows: TGTGCCAGCAGCTTAGTACTAGCGGGGTGGGAGACCCAGTACTTC. The V call is TRBV11-2, the J call TRBJ2-5, with 10 positions matching TRBD2. The CDR3 contains 15 residues. Looked up from germline, CDR1 is SGHAT and CDR2 is FQNNGV. V lost 1 base and J lost 5; bases outside the gene matches: 4. Variable domain in full (rest from reference TRBV11-2 and TRBJ2-5): EAGVAQSPRYKIIEKRQSVAFWCNPISGHATLYWYQQILGQGPKLLIQFQNNGVVDDSQLPKDRFSAERLKGVDSTLKIQPAKLEDSAVYLCASSLVLAGWETQYFGPGTRLLVL.

This clonotype was counted a few times. This chain uses TRBV15 with TRBJ2-7; D not certain. There are 15 residues in the CDR3. Trimming took 1 base from V and 0 from J, leaving 10 bases between them. Germline CDR1 reads LNHNV; CDR2 reads YYDKDF (reference sequence). In DNA, the CDR3 is TGTGCCACCAGCAGAGTGTGGGATAACTCCTACGAGCAGTACTTC. It codes for CATSRVWDNSYEQYF.

This clonotype was recorded many times. This rearrangement joins TRBV7-9 to TRBJ2-7; 7 nucleotides align to TRBD1. Germline CDR1 reads SEHNR; CDR2 reads FQNEAQ (reference sequence). After removal of 5 bases from V and 5 bases from J, the junction contained 9 bases not matched to a gene. The CDR3 totals 14 residues. The CDR3 reads CASSPKTGLNEQYF. The CDR3 DNA reads TGTGCCAGCAGCCCGAAGACAGGGCTCAACGAGCAGTACTTC.

The J gene is TRBJ2-3, the V gene TRBV27; D may match TRBD1 or TRBD2 (5 bases each). Between the trimmed V and J ends, which lost 7 bases and 1 base, there was a span of 15 bases. The CDR3 totals 15 residues. Germline-derived CDR1 and CDR2 are MNHEY and SMNVEV (reference sequence). CDR3 loop: CASTLFWDGTDTQYF. The CDR3 nucleotides are TGTGCCAGCACCTTGTTTTGGGACGGCACAGATACGCAGTATTTT.